The 8 T cell receptor beta chains below were found in one sample sequenced in a study of PD-1 blockade in classical Hodgkin lymphoma. This table comes from immunoSEQ multiplex PCR, and its TCRdb copy is limited to in-frame clones, with some not included. The table records about 24,000 clones, around 81% of them present only once. Each of the patients experienced relapse following autologous stem cell transplantation, and their brentuximab vedotin exposure differed. Sequencing used peripheral blood mononuclear cells (PBMCs), obtained before the second cycle of nivolumab. All receptors derive from a human donor with classical Hodgkin lymphoma.

The rearrangement links TRBV28 to TRBJ1-1; D gene ambiguous. V lost 7 bases to trimming and J lost 3 bases, with 9 bases between them. Germline V gene data show CDR1 as MDHEN and CDR2 as SYDVKM. The length of the CDR3 is 12 residues. The DNA of the CDR3 is TGTGCCAGCAATGGTCTATACACTGAAGCTTTCTTT. Protein product: CASNGLYTEAFF.

The chain couples TRBV15 to TRBJ2-3; D ambiguous. Germline loops: CDR1 LNHNV, CDR2 YYDKDF (reference sequence). Trimming removed 1 base at V and 6 bases at J, with 5 bases between. CDR3 size: 12 residues. The CDR3 coding sequence is TGTGCCACCAGCAGAGTAGCCGATACGCAGTATTTT. It encodes CATSRVADTQYF.

The gene calls are TRBV18 and TRBJ1-3; 8 bases align to TRBD1. Germline trimming cut 3 bases from V and 1 base from J; bases unmatched to any gene: 5. Germline-derived CDR1 and CDR2 are KGHSH and LQKENI. The CDR3 sequence is 16 residues long. In DNA, the CDR3 is TGTGCCAGCTCACCGGGACAGGCCATATCTGGAAACACCATATATTTT. Its translation is CASSPGQAISGNTIYF.

This chain connects TRBV25-1 to TRBJ1-3; 8 bases fit TRBD1. V was pared by 4 bases and J by 2 bases, with 7 bases of the junction left unmatched. CDR1 is MGHDK and CDR2 is SYGVNS in the germline V gene. CDR3 length: 16 amino acids. This CDR3 reads CASSVSRTGTGNTIYF. In nucleotides, the CDR3 is TGTGCCAGCAGTGTTTCCAGGACAGGGACTGGAAACACCATATATTTT.

The V call is TRBV15, the J call TRBJ1-5; D remains ambiguous. CDR3 length equals 14 residues. CDR1 and CDR2 from the germline V gene are LNHNV and YYDKDF (reference sequence). V was clipped by 4 bases and J by 4 bases, with 11 bases between them. The CDR3 DNA reads as TGTGCCACCAGCATTGGGGTGGCGAATCAGCCCCAGCATTTT. Its translation: CATSIGVANQPQHF.

J is TRBJ2-6 and V is TRBV5-1; D remains unclear. The V gene lost 0 bases and the J gene lost 12 bases, with 7 bases spanning the gap. CDR1 SGHRS and CDR2 YFSETQ come from the germline V gene. This CDR3 has 12 residues. CDR3 protein: CASSLESAVLTF. CDR3 DNA: TGCGCCAGCAGCTTGGAGAGTGCCGTCCTGACTTTC.

For the CDR3, the DNA is TGCAGCGTTGAAAATTGGGGGGCGGTTGGCTACACCTTC. Its protein product is CSVENWGAVGYTF. The V call is TRBV29-1, the J call TRBJ1-2, with D maybe TRBD1 (6 bases). Deletions cut 2 bases from V and 7 bases from J, with 14 bases between. The CDR3 contains 13 residues. Germline V lookup: CDR1 SQVTM, CDR2 ANQGSEA.

The rearrangement uses TRBV5-6 and TRBJ2-1; D call uncertain. This CDR3 region has 14 residues. In germline, CDR1 is SGHDT, CDR2 YYEEEE. V was shortened by 1 base and J by 5 bases, with 10 bases between the two germline ends. CDR3 residues: CASSLFYQDNEQFF. In nucleotides, the CDR3 is TGTGCCAGCAGCTTGTTCTACCAAGACAATGAGCAGTTCTTC.